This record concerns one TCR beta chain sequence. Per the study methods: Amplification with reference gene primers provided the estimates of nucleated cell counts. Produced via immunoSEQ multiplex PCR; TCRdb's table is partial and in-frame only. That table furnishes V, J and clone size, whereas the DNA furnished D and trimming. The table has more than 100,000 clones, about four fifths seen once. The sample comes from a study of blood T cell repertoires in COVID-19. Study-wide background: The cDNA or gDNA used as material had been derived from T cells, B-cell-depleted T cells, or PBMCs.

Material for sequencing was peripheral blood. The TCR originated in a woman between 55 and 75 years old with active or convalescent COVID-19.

The CDR3 DNA reads TGTGCCAGCAGCCCACTGGGGAAGAGACTAGCGGAAAGCTCCTACGAGCAGTACTTC. Its protein product is CASSPLGKRLAESSYEQYF. The V and J genes are TRBV7-9 and TRBJ2-7; 9 nucleotides line up with TRBD2. This CDR3 comprises 19 residues. Unmatched junction bases numbered 17, after V lost 5 bases and J lost 0 bases. The germline V gene has CDR1 SEHNR and CDR2 FQNEAQ (reference sequence). Supplemented by reference TRBV7-9 and TRBJ2-7, the full variable domain reads DTGVSQNPRHKITKRGQNVTFRCDPISEHNRLYWYRQTLGQGPEFLTYFQNEAQLEKSRLLSDRFSAERPKGSFSTLEIQRTEQGDSAMYLCASSPLGKRLAESSYEQYFGPGTRLTVT.